A selection of T cell receptor beta chains follows, all from one sample in a study of blood T cells in healthy people across ages. One entry per CDR3 protein results from TCRdb running MiXCR on the 5' RACE reads. This sample yields fewer than 900,000 distinct CDR3 sequences, of which roughly 49% are seen a single time; roughly 31% belongs to the top ten. Source material: blood. The receptors originated from a woman in her fifties or sixties in good health. Each CDR3 is given with its conserved first and last residue. D genes are given only for firm matches. Some rows have no size entry. The others give once, few or many, or a class for an expanded clone.

TGCGCCAGCAGCTTGGAAAGCTCTGGAAACACCATATATTTT,CASSLESSGNTIYF,NA,NA,TRBJ1-3,14,TRBV5-1
TGCAGTGCTCGATTCTCTAGCGGGGCCAATGAGCAGTTCTTC,CSARFSSGANEQFF,TRBD2,NA,TRBJ2-1,14,TRBV20-1
TGCGCCAGCAGCCAGGGAGGTATTGTCACAGATACGCAGTATTTT,CASSQGGIVTDTQYF,NA,NA,TRBJ2-3,15,TRBV4-3
TGCAGCGTTGGTCTGGACCCTTCGAATGAGCAGTTCTTC,CSVGLDPSNEQFF,NA,few,TRBJ2-1,13,TRBV29-1
TGTGCCAGCATAGGAGTATCTGGGGCCAACGTCCTGACTTTC,CASIGVSGANVLTF,NA,NA,TRBJ2-6,14,TRBV2
TGCAGTGCTAGAGACCCGGGACAGGGGCAAGACGAGCAGTACTTC,CSARDPGQGQDEQYF,TRBD1,few,TRBJ2-7,15,TRBV20-1
TGTGCCAGCAGCTCCGGGACAGAGAACACTGAAGCTTTCTTT,CASSSGTENTEAFF,TRBD1,NA,TRBJ1-1,14,TRBV7-9
TGTGCCAGCAGCCAAGCGGGAGGTCCGACAGATACGCAGTATTTT,CASSQAGGPTDTQYF,TRBD2,NA,TRBJ2-3,15,TRBV3-1
TGCAGCGTTGGCAGGGGCGAGGTGGACGAGCAGTACTTC,CSVGRGEVDEQYF,NA,few,TRBJ2-7,13,TRBV29-1
TGTGCCAGCAGTTTGATCCCCACTAGCTACGAGCAGTACTTC,CASSLIPTSYEQYF,NA,NA,TRBJ2-7,14,TRBV28
TGTGCCAGCAGTTACTATGATGAGGGGGCTGGGGGGGCCAACGTCCTGACTTTC,CASSYYDEGAGGANVLTF,TRBD1,NA,TRBJ2-6,18,TRBV6-2/TRBV6-3
TGCGCCAGCAGCCAAGCAACAGGGGGGACCTACGAGCAGTACTTC,CASSQATGGTYEQYF,TRBD1,few,TRBJ2-7,15,TRBV4-3
TGCGCCAGCAGCCGTGACAGGGTTGGAAACACCATATATTTT,CASSRDRVGNTIYF,TRBD1,NA,TRBJ1-3,14,TRBV4-1
TGTGCCAGCAGCTCCGGCCGGGACGGGAGTGTCAATGAGCAGTTCTTC,CASSSGRDGSVNEQFF,NA,NA,TRBJ2-1,16,TRBV11-2
TGCAGCGTTGATGGGGCAGGGTACTTC,CSVDGAGYF,NA,few,TRBJ2-5,9,TRBV29-1
TGTGCCAGCAGCGAAAATTTAGTAAATGAAAAACTGTTTTTT,CASSENLVNEKLFF,NA,few,TRBJ1-4,14,TRBV2
TGCAGCGTTGGGAGGGCGGGAAACACTGAAGCTTTCTTT,CSVGRAGNTEAFF,NA,NA,TRBJ1-1,13,TRBV29-1
TGCAGTGCTAGTGGTCAGTCGGTCGGGACCCAGTACTTC,CSASGQSVGTQYF,NA,NA,TRBJ2-5,13,TRBV20-1
TGTGCCAGCAGCTTGGTAGTAGGGGGCAACAATGAGCAGTTCTTC,CASSLVVGGNNEQFF,TRBD1,few,TRBJ2-1,15,TRBV5-5
TGTGCCAGCAGCGTAACCAGCGGGAGTGTAAACGAGCAGTACTTC,CASSVTSGSVNEQYF,TRBD2,NA,TRBJ2-7,15,TRBV9
TGCAGCGTGAGGGGGACGGGCTTCAGGACCCAGTACTTC,CSVRGTGFRTQYF,NA,few,TRBJ2-5,13,TRBV29-1